Described below is a single T cell receptor beta chain sequence and its context. TCRdb analysed the RT-PCR reads with MiXCR anew, one entry per CDR3 protein. The sample has roughly 230,000 distinct CDR3 sequences; roughly an eighth are singletons. The V gene lost 0 bases and the J gene lost 8 bases, with 10 bases spanning the gap. The CDR3 is made up of 13 amino acids. Germline CDR1 reads MNHEY; CDR2 reads SVGAGI. This sample stems from a study of patients and donors after allogeneic stem cell transplantation. The source of this sequence is a human donor who was either an allogeneic HSCT recipient or a stem cell or donor lymphocyte infusion donor (not recorded which). It is not recorded whose cells these are; they may come from a transplant donor. This chain uses TRBV6-5 with TRBJ1-2; D may be TRBD1 (5 bases). Sequenced: blood, either unsorted or a sorted T cell fraction (not recorded which). CDR3 bases: TGTGCCAGCAGTTACTCAGACAGCTACGGCTACACCTTC. It specifies CASSYSDSYGYTF.